Following are 2 T cell receptor beta chains from one sample sequenced in a study of OX40 agonist ivuxolimab in advanced cancers. Some clones are missing from TCRdb's copy, which holds only in-frame ones; the method was immunoSEQ multiplex PCR. Of roughly 75,000 clones in the sample, 80% to 90% are singletons; the top ten hold around 6.9%. Sample: CD4+ or CD8+ T cells sorted from blood, taken in a trial of the OX40 agonist ivuxolimab. These receptors were collected from an adult with an advanced solid tumor such as melanoma, head and neck, liver or kidney cancer.

The J gene is TRBJ2-7, the V gene TRBV2; no definite D call. This CDR3 is 13 amino acids long. V was shortened by 3 bases and J by 4 bases, with 10 bases between the two germline ends. Germline V CDR1 and CDR2: SNHLY, FYNNEI. CDR3 region: CASSDDTGYEQYF. Written as DNA, the CDR3 is TGTGCCAGCAGTGATGATACCGGGTACGAGCAGTACTTC.

CDR3 protein: CASSIGWSWGSDNYGYTF. CDR3 DNA sequence: TGTGCCAGTAGTATAGGTTGGAGCTGGGGGTCAGATAACTATGGCTACACCTTC. V and J are TRBV19 and TRBJ1-2, with D maybe TRBD1 (5 bases). This CDR3 has 18 residues. CDR1 LNHDA and CDR2 SQIVND come from the germline V gene (reference sequence). V lost 1 base, J lost 1 base, and 19 bases lay in between.